This T cell receptor beta chain was documented in a study of type 1 regulatory T cells. Study-level information: An in vitro protocol generated T-allo10, a Tr1-enriched, alloantigen-specific CD4 T cell product. Points from the study as a whole: Tr1 cells had a more restricted TCR repertoire than non-Tr1 cells.

TCRdb recomputed calls from the reads with MiXCR, one row per CDR3 protein. This sample has 63,000 or so distinct CDR3 sequences, with 49% found just once. This clonotype has just a few counts. The antigen is unknown. CDR1 is SGHKS and CDR2 is YYEKEE in the germline V gene (reference sequence). This CDR3 spans 17 amino acids. V was clipped by 1 base and J by 1 base, with 15 bases between them. The chain carries TRBV5-5 and TRBJ1-5; no reliable D call. This receptor was taken from a human donor in good health. Sequencing used cultured non-Tr1 T cells, either the whole culture or a sorted T cell fraction (not recorded which). Here the CDR3 reads CASSLLWQRTSNQPQHF. CDR3 bases: TGTGCCAGCAGCTTGCTGTGGCAGAGGACGAGCAATCAGCCCCAGCATTTT.